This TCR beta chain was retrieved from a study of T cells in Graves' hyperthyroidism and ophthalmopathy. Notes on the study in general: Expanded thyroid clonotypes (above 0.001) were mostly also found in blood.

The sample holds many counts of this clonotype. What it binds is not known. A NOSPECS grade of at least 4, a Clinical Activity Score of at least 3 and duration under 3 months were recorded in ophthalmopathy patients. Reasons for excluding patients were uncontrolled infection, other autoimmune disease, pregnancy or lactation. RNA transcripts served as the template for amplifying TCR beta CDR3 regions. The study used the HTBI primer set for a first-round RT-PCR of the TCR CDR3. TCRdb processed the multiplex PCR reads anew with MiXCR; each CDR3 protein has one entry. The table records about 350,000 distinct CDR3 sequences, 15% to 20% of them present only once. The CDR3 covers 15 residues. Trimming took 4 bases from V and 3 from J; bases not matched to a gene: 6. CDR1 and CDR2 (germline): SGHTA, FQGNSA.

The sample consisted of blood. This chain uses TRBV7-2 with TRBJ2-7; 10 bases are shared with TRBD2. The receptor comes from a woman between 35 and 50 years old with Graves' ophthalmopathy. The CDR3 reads CASSSPSGRFYEQYF. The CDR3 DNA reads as TGTGCCAGCAGCTCGCCTAGCGGGAGATTCTACGAGCAGTACTTC.